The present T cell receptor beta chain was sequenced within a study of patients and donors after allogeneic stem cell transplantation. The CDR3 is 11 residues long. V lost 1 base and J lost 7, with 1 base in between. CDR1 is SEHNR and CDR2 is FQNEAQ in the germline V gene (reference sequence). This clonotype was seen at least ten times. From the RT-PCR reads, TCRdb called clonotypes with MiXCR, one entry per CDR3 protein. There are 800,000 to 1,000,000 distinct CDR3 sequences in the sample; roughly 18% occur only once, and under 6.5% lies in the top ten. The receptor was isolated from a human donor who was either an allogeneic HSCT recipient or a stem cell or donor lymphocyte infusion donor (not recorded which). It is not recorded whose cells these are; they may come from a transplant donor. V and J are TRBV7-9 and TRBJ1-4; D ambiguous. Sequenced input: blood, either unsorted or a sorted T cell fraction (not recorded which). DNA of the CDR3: TGTGCCAGCAGCTTAGTTGAAAAACTGTTTTTT. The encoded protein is CASSLVEKLFF.